One T cell receptor (beta chain) is described in this entry. The read gets to within 3 residues of the CDR3 end, and the germline J gene fills in the rest. The table came from immunoSEQ multiplex PCR; TCRdb's copy has only in-frame clones and leaves some out. The record lists 30,000 or so clones, of which the ten most abundant hold 7.5% to 10%. The data were taken from a study of T cells in women clearing cervical HPV infection. The CDR3 consists of 16 residues. Germline values: CDR1 LNHDA, CDR2 SQIVND (reference sequence). Trimming took 0 bases from V and 4 from J; bases not matched to a gene: 7. V usage is TRBV19 and J usage is TRBJ2-3; 7 nucleotides line up with TRBD1. The material sequenced was blood buffy coat. The TCR sequence derives from a woman aged 18 to 75 with a cervical HPV16 infection that either progressed to CIN3+ or cleared (not recorded which). The sequenced part of the CDR3 DNA is TGTGCCAGTAGTATAGATACCCTCGGGACAGCAGATACG. Protein sequence: CASSIDTLGTADT. The whole CDR3 reads CASSIDTLGTADTQYF.